The subject of this entry is one T cell receptor (beta chain). Antigen specificity is unknown. This sample also contains other DNA sequences that code for the same CDR3. This sample is drawn from a study of OX40 agonist ivuxolimab in advanced cancers. For the study at large: Patients with hepatocellular carcinoma, melanoma, renal cell or head and neck cancer made up the dose-escalation patients. Males comprised approximately 84% of the group, whose mean age was approximately 62 years (range about 20 to 90). Study-wide findings and caveats: The CD4+ and CD8+ T cells in the blood had expanded clonally by week 6 at 0.1 to 3.0 mg/kg.

Looked up from germline, CDR1 is LNHDA and CDR2 is SQIVND (reference sequence). This CDR3 region has 15 residues. The J segment lost 2 bases and the V segment lost 3 bases, leaving 3 bases of the junction unmatched. Data came from immunoSEQ multiplex PCR; TCRdb stores just in-frame clones and leaves some out. The sample yields approximately 83,000 clones, about 85% seen once. The sequencing here drew on CD4+ or CD8+ T cells sorted from blood, taken in a trial of the OX40 agonist ivuxolimab. This receptor was obtained from an adult with an advanced solid tumor such as melanoma, head and neck, liver or kidney cancer. The rearrangement joins TRBV19 to TRBJ2-7; 11 bases fit TRBD2. Here the CDR3 reads CASSIGTSGTYEQYF. DNA for the CDR3: TGTGCCAGTAGTATTGGGACTAGCGGAACCTACGAGCAGTACTTC.